The 20 T cell receptor beta chains presented below share a single source sample, sequenced in a study of blood T cell repertoires in COVID-19. The method was immunoSEQ multiplex PCR; TCRdb's version includes in-frame clones alone and lacks a portion of them. The sample consists of around 62,000 clones, around nine tenths of them appearing once. The sequencing input was PBMCs or T cells enriched from blood (not recorded which). These receptors all stem from a woman between 40 and 50 years old who had recovered from COVID-19.

This rearrangement joins TRBV6-2 or TRBV6-3 to TRBJ1-3; 8 bases match TRBD1. The germline CDR1 and CDR2 sequences are MNHEY and SVGEGT. J was trimmed by 0 bases and V by 2 bases; bases with no gene match: 15. The CDR3 covers 20 residues. The CDR3 region is CASSYHTGTGIMSSGNTIYF. The CDR3 region has the DNA TGTGCCAGCAGTTACCACACCGGGACAGGTATAATGAGCTCTGGAAACACCATATATTTT.

The J gene is TRBJ2-5, the V gene TRBV5-1; 10 bases are a match to TRBD2. This CDR3 region has 17 residues. CDR1 SGHRS and CDR2 YFSETQ come from the germline V gene. V was clipped by 1 base and J by 2 bases; unmatched bases: 8. CDR3 nucleotides: TGCGCCAGCAGCTTGAACAAGCCTAGCGGGGGACAAGAGACCCAGTACTTC. It specifies CASSLNKPSGGQETQYF.

The rearrangement uses TRBV9 and TRBJ2-3, with D possibly TRBD2 on 6 matching bases. This CDR3 is built from 16 residues. Trimming cost V 4 bases and J 6 bases, with 21 bases left between them. Germline assignment: CDR1 SGDLS and CDR2 YYNGEE. The CDR3 loop reads CASSPLAGRLPDTQYF. Written as DNA, the CDR3 is TGTGCCAGCAGCCCTCTGGCGGGGAGGCTCCCCGATACGCAGTATTTT.

This clone was picked up one time. The chain joins TRBV18 to TRBJ2-5, with 8 bases identical to TRBD1. V dropped 4 bases and J dropped 5; count of bases not matched to a gene: 9. Per the germline V gene, CDR1 is KGHSH and CDR2 is LQKENI. This CDR3 has 15 amino acids. The DNA of the CDR3 is TGTGCCAGCTCACAACGACAGGGGTGGGATGAGACCCAGTACTTC. Translated: CASSQRQGWDETQYF.

This chain links TRBV3-1 (or the pseudogene TRBV3-2) with TRBJ2-2, with 7 positions matching TRBD1. The germline V gene encodes CDR1 LGHDT and CDR2 YNNKEL (reference sequence). V lost 4 bases, J lost 0 bases, and 14 bases stayed unmatched. The CDR3 is 19 amino acids. Written as DNA, the CDR3 is TGTGCCAGCAGCCCCCGGGACAGTAGGGTTTTCTCGAACACCGGGGAGCTGTTTTTT. It translates to CASSPRDSRVFSNTGELFF.

The chain employs TRBV6-5 and TRBJ1-5, with TRBD1 matching 10 bases. Germline trimming cut 6 bases from V and 6 bases from J; bases unmatched to any gene: 5. Germline CDR1 is MNHEY and CDR2 is SVGAGI. The CDR3 contains 14 residues. In DNA form, the CDR3 reads TGTGCCAGCAGCCCAGACAGGGGGCTTCAGCCCCAGCATTTT. Translation gives CASSPDRGLQPQHF.

The V and J genes are TRBV2 and TRBJ1-2; 8 bases map to TRBD1. Looked up from germline, CDR1 is SNHLY and CDR2 is FYNNEI. V trimming: 4 bases; J trimming: 2 bases; junction bases outside the gene matches: 0. The CDR3 runs 13 residues. For the CDR3, the DNA is TGTGCCAGCAGTGGACAGGGGAACTATGGCTACACCTTC. It specifies CASSGQGNYGYTF.

The rearrangement links TRBV4-2 to TRBJ2-7; TRBD1 matches 9 bases. Unmatched junction bases numbered 5, after V lost 4 bases and J lost 1 base. Germline V gene data show CDR1 as LGHNA and CDR2 as YNFKEQ. The CDR3 length is 15 residues. The CDR3 loop reads CASSPRDRESYEQYF. The CDR3 region has the DNA TGTGCCAGCAGCCCCCGGGACAGGGAATCCTACGAGCAGTACTTC.

This clone was recorded a few times. The chain employs TRBV12-3 or TRBV12-4 and TRBJ1-2, with no clear D. The V end was cut by 3 bases, the J end by 4 bases, with 9 bases between. CDR3 length equals 13 residues. The CDR3 region is CASSFSPGYGYTF. The CDR3 nucleotides are TGTGCCAGCAGTTTTTCCCCGGGCTATGGCTACACCTTC.

This clone was detected a few times. V and J are TRBV7-2 and TRBJ2-3, with a weak D call TRBD2 (5 bases). The germline gives CDR1 SGHTA, CDR2 FQGNSA. The CDR3 sequence is 15 residues long. V lost 1 base and J 2 bases, leaving 10 bases between the germline ends. DNA for the CDR3: TGTGCCAGCAGCTTAGATGCGCGGGTCACAGATACGCAGTATTTT. It encodes CASSLDARVTDTQYF.

The chain joins TRBV12-5 to TRBJ1-6; no reliable D call. The CDR3 sequence is 13 residues long. The V end lost 1 base, the J end lost 11 bases, and 9 bases lay between the germline ends. The germline CDR1 and CDR2 sequences are LGHNT and FRNRAP. The CDR3 nucleotides are TGTGCTAGTGGTTTGGGATACGAGGCACCCCTCCACTTT. Translated: CASGLGYEAPLHF.

The chain uses TRBV7-9 and TRBJ1-1; D is possibly TRBD1 (6 bases). This CDR3 spans 14 amino acids. Germline lookup yields CDR1 SEHNR and CDR2 FQNEAQ (reference sequence). V was trimmed by 7 bases and J by 3 bases, leaving 15 bases between them. CDR3: CASTQTGGYTEAFF. The CDR3 DNA is TGTGCCAGCACCCAGACAGGCGGATACACTGAAGCTTTCTTT.

The chain's CDR3 is CASSFTFPGNGYTF. As DNA, the CDR3 is TGTGCCAGCAGTTTTACCTTCCCGGGGAATGGCTACACCTTC. The rearrangement uses TRBV27 and TRBJ1-2; D not certain. CDR1 is MNHEY and CDR2 is SMNVEV in the germline V gene (reference sequence). The V and J ends lost 3 bases and 6 bases respectively, with 14 bases between them. The length of the CDR3 is 14 residues.

In nucleotides, the CDR3 is TGCGCCAGCAGCTTGGACCAGAGGTCTGGAAACACCATATATTTT. Residues: CASSLDQRSGNTIYF. The chain joins TRBV5-1 to TRBJ1-3; D remains unclear. The CDR3 length is 15 residues. Trimming left V 0 bases short and J 1 base short, with 8 bases between. Germline V gives CDR1 SGHRS, CDR2 YFSETQ.

This chain uses TRBV7-9 with TRBJ1-6; D is unclear. From germline, CDR1 is SEHNR and CDR2 FQNEAQ (reference sequence). The CDR3 covers 12 residues. V shed 5 bases and J shed 5 bases, with 4 bases lying between them. The CDR3 nucleotides are TGTGCCAGCAGCCCTAATAATTCACCCCTCCACTTT. Translated, it gives CASSPNNSPLHF.

This rearrangement joins TRBV9 to TRBJ1-1; tentatively, D is TRBD1 (5 bases). Trimming took 0 bases from V and 0 from J, leaving 15 bases between them. Germline CDR1 SGDLS, CDR2 YYNGEE. The CDR3 has 17 residues. CDR3 in amino acids: CASSVEGPGQMNTEAFF. The CDR3 DNA is TGTGCCAGCAGCGTAGAGGGGCCCGGCCAAATGAACACTGAAGCTTTCTTT.

V is TRBV4-1 and J is TRBJ2-7, with D possibly TRBD1 on 5 matching bases. The CDR3 has 14 amino acids. Deletions cut 1 base from V and 4 bases from J, with 11 bases between. Germline V gene sequence: CDR1 MGHRA, CDR2 YSYEKL. The CDR3 sequence is CASSQATGGYEQYF. Written as DNA, the CDR3 is TGCGCCAGCAGCCAAGCTACAGGTGGATACGAGCAGTACTTC.

The chain has TRBV11-3 and TRBJ2-2, with a tentative D call TRBD1 (5 bases). Trimming removed 4 bases at V and 5 bases at J, with 8 bases between. CDR1 SGHNT and CDR2 YENEEA come from the germline V gene. This CDR3 contains 13 residues. The DNA of the CDR3 is TGTGCCAGCAGCTCCAGGGTGACCGGGGAGCTGTTTTTT. It translates to CASSSRVTGELFF.

This chain links TRBV24-1 with TRBJ1-5; D is undetermined. CDR3 length: 14 residues. The germline gives CDR1 KGHDR, CDR2 SFDVKD. Trimming pared 9 bases from V and 5 bases from J, leaving 16 bases between. This CDR3 is CATLGSKEDQPQHF. CDR3 nucleotides: TGTGCCACCCTAGGGAGTAAAGAGGATCAGCCCCAGCATTTT.

The chain employs TRBV7-2 and TRBJ2-1, with D unclear. Germline loops: CDR1 SGHTA, CDR2 FQGNSA. V lost 4 bases, J lost 0 bases, and 7 bases lay in between. This CDR3 has 14 amino acids. CDR3 coding DNA: TGTGCCAGCAGCTCCGGTAGCTCCTACAATGAGCAGTTCTTC. This codes for CASSSGSSYNEQFF.